This passage covers 28 T cell receptor beta chains from one sample sequenced in a study of blood T cell repertoires in COVID-19. Generated by immunoSEQ multiplex PCR, the TCRdb table keeps only in-frame clones and is missing some. Counted here are tens of thousands of clones, around 88% occurring once; the ten biggest clones make up roughly 5.3%. The source material was peripheral blood. The receptor source for this set is a woman older than 75 with active or convalescent COVID-19.

The rearrangement joins TRBV15 to TRBJ2-5; D is possibly TRBD1 (5 bases). CDR3 length: 12 amino acids. Germline V gene sequence: CDR1 LNHNV, CDR2 YYDKDF (reference sequence). Trimming removed 3 bases from V and 9 bases from J, with 11 bases in between. The CDR3 DNA is TGTGCCACCAGCAGGGACATTGGTGCCCAGTACTTC. Amino acids: CATSRDIGAQYF.

This clone showed up just a few times. The chain joins TRBV7-2 to TRBJ2-7, with 11 bases identical to TRBD1. The germline gives CDR1 SGHTA, CDR2 FQGNSA. The CDR3 covers 15 residues. The V gene end was trimmed by 5 bases and the J gene end by 2 bases; junction bases not matched to a gene: 5. CDR3 DNA: TGTGCCAGCAGCCCGGGACAGGGGGAAACCTACGAGCAGTACTTC. Translating it yields CASSPGQGETYEQYF.

The chain recombines TRBV6-5 with TRBJ2-1; 7 nucleotides align to TRBD1. Trimming at V came to 4 bases and at J to 5 bases, leaving 11 bases not matched to a gene. There are 16 residues in the CDR3. The V gene's germline CDR1 is MNHEY and CDR2 SVGAGI. As DNA, the CDR3 is TGTGCCAGCAGTTCACAGGGGTTAAGTGGGGACAATGAGCAGTTCTTC. Amino acids: CASSSQGLSGDNEQFF.

The chain recombines TRBV6-2 or TRBV6-3 with TRBJ2-7, with TRBD2 identical over 7 bases. With V trimmed by 5 bases and J by 0 bases, 13 bases remained unmatched. The CDR3 runs to 17 residues. Germline V gene lookup returns CDR1 MNHEY and CDR2 SVGEGT. CDR3: CASSHPRVGGGSYEQYF. CDR3 bases: TGTGCCAGCAGTCACCCCCGGGTAGGCGGGGGCTCCTACGAGCAGTACTTC.

The chain employs TRBV5-1 and TRBJ2-3; the D gene is possibly TRBD1 (6 bases). The ends were cut back, 3 bases at V and 6 bases at J, with 20 bases in the middle. The CDR3 sequence is 16 residues long. Germline lookup yields CDR1 SGHRS and CDR2 YFSETQ. The CDR3 DNA reads TGCGCCAGCAGCTCCCTATCCGGGGCAGGGGATGATACGCAGTATTTT. As protein: CASSSLSGAGDDTQYF.

The chain links TRBV18 to TRBJ1-1, with TRBD1 matching over 9 bases. Trimming removed 5 bases from V and 5 bases from J; junction bases left unmatched: 3. This CDR3 spans 13 amino acids. Germline loops: CDR1 KGHSH, CDR2 LQKENI. CDR3 loop: CASSADRGTEAFF. CDR3 nucleotide sequence: TGTGCCAGCTCAGCCGACAGGGGGACTGAAGCTTTCTTT.

V and J are TRBV7-3 and TRBJ2-3, with D maybe TRBD2 (6 bases). The CDR3 spans 15 residues. Trimming pared 5 bases from V and 0 bases from J, leaving 12 bases between. Germline lookup yields CDR1 SGHTA and CDR2 FQGTGA. The CDR3 spells CASSTFGTSTDTQYF. The CDR3 nucleotides are TGTGCCAGCAGCACCTTTGGGACTAGCACAGATACGCAGTATTTT.

The chain couples TRBV7-9 to TRBJ2-7; TRBD1 matches 9 bases. This CDR3 contains 16 residues. The germline CDR1 and CDR2 sequences are SEHNR and FQNEAQ (reference sequence). V shed 3 bases, J shed 3 bases, and the junction held 9 bases outside the gene matches. The chain's CDR3 is CASSFLSGTGNYEQYF. The CDR3 DNA follows: TGTGCCAGCAGCTTTCTTTCCGGGACAGGGAACTACGAGCAGTACTTC.

The V call is TRBV19, the J call TRBJ2-3; TRBD2 aligns across 7 bases. Per the germline V gene, CDR1 is LNHDA and CDR2 is SQIVND (reference sequence). The CDR3 is made up of 15 amino acids. The V gene end was trimmed by 2 bases and the J gene end by 2 bases; junction bases not matched to a gene: 4. This CDR3 is CASSIRAGNTDTQYF. The DNA of the CDR3 is TGTGCCAGTAGTATACGAGCGGGAAACACAGATACGCAGTATTTT.

This clone was seen once. The CDR3 nucleotides read TGTGCCAGCAGTTGGGGGACTATGAACACTGAAGCTTTCTTT. Translating it yields CASSWGTMNTEAFF. This chain links TRBV6-5 with TRBJ1-1, with D perhaps TRBD1 (5 bases). Trimming shortened V by 4 bases and J by 0 bases, and 9 bases separated the two germline ends. Per germline, CDR1 MNHEY and CDR2 SVGAGI. This CDR3 spans 14 amino acids.

This clone was counted between two and nine times. This chain connects TRBV6-5 to TRBJ1-4; 7 bases map to TRBD1. This CDR3 has 16 residues. The germline V gene has CDR1 MNHEY and CDR2 SVGAGI. The ends lost 0 bases at V and 4 bases at J; junction bases unmatched: 5. Written as DNA, the CDR3 is TGTGCCAGCAGTTACTCAGGGACAGCCCTTAATGAAAAACTGTTTTTT. Its translation: CASSYSGTALNEKLFF.

The chain joins TRBV30 to TRBJ1-1, with a possible D match to TRBD1 (5 bases). CDR1 is GTSNPN, CDR2 SVGIG, per germline (reference sequence). V lost 0 bases, J lost 8 bases, and 10 bases lay in between. The CDR3 consists of 12 residues. The CDR3 is CAWSVGLGEAFF. The CDR3 DNA follows: TGTGCCTGGAGTGTGGGGCTCGGGGAAGCTTTCTTT.

The chain couples TRBV15 to TRBJ2-5; maybe TRBD2 (5 bases). CDR1 and CDR2 from the germline V gene are LNHNV and YYDKDF (reference sequence). The V end lost 5 bases, the J end lost 5 bases, and 12 bases lay between the germline ends. The CDR3 extends over 13 amino acids. The CDR3 is CATSGRGVETQYF. The CDR3 bases are TGTGCCACCAGCGGTCGGGGAGTGGAGACCCAGTACTTC.

In this sample, this clone turned up once. The CDR3 is CASSRTSGGAITDTQYF. The CDR3 DNA reads as TGTGCCAGCAGCCGGACTAGCGGGGGGGCAATCACAGATACGCAGTATTTT. This sequence joins TRBV7-2 and TRBJ2-3, with 15 bases lining up with TRBD2. CDR3 size: 17 residues. CDR1 is SGHTA and CDR2 is FQGNSA in the germline V gene. The J segment lost 2 bases and the V segment lost 5 bases, leaving 5 bases of the junction unmatched.

The rearrangement links TRBV9 to TRBJ1-2; TRBD1 agrees at 7 bases. This CDR3 comprises 14 residues. Germline CDR1 SGDLS, CDR2 YYNGEE. The ends lost 4 bases at V and 3 bases at J; junction bases unmatched: 6. Written as DNA, the CDR3 is TGTGCCAGCAGCACCGGACAGGCGGACTATGGCTACACCTTC. Residues: CASSTGQADYGYTF.

This clone was seen once. V usage is TRBV7-2 and J usage is TRBJ2-7; no firm D call. Germline loops: CDR1 SGHTA, CDR2 FQGNSA. CDR3 length equals 14 residues. V was shortened by 1 base and J by 1 base, with 8 bases between the two germline ends. The CDR3 is CASSLVAPSYEQYF. The CDR3 DNA sequence: TGTGCCAGCAGCTTAGTAGCCCCTTCCTACGAGCAGTACTTC.

J is TRBJ2-3 and V is TRBV7-2; 11 bases line up with TRBD2. The CDR3 sequence is 14 residues long. The ends lost 4 bases at V and 4 bases at J; junction bases unmatched: 1. Germline loops: CDR1 SGHTA, CDR2 FQGNSA. The CDR3: CASSSSGRSDTQYF. The DNA of the CDR3 is TGTGCCAGCAGCTCTAGCGGGAGGTCAGATACGCAGTATTTT.

This clone was counted once. The CDR3 is CASSVQGANTEAFF. The CDR3 nucleotides are TGTGCCAGCAGCGTACAGGGGGCGAACACTGAAGCTTTCTTT. The chain combines TRBV6-2 or TRBV6-3 with TRBJ1-1; the match to TRBD1 covers 9 bases. This CDR3 contains 14 residues. From germline, CDR1 is MNHEY and CDR2 SVGEGT. Trimming cost V 6 bases and J 1 base; bases outside gene matches: 3.

The rearrangement joins TRBV12-5 to TRBJ1-6; tentatively, D is TRBD1 (5 bases). This CDR3 is 12 amino acids long. Germline values: CDR1 LGHNT, CDR2 FRNRAP. The V and J ends lost 1 base and 13 bases respectively, with 8 bases between them. CDR3 amino acids: CASGLDRSPLHF. CDR3 sequence (DNA): TGTGCTAGTGGTTTGGACAGGTCCCCCCTCCACTTT.

The rearrangement uses TRBV9 and TRBJ2-6; a weak D match, TRBD1 (6 bases). The V end was cut by 4 bases, the J end by 0 bases, with 20 bases between. Germline CDR1 reads SGDLS; CDR2 reads YYNGEE. The CDR3 is 19 amino acids. CDR3 sequence (DNA): TGTGCCAGCAGCCCCGGTATGCTGGGGGCCACCTCTGGGGCCAACGTCCTGACTTTC. It encodes CASSPGMLGATSGANVLTF.

This clone has more than one count but fewer than ten. The rearrangement joins TRBV5-1 to TRBJ1-1; TRBD1 matches 8 bases. The germline gives CDR1 SGHRS, CDR2 YFSETQ. There are 14 residues in the CDR3. J was trimmed by 5 bases and V by 4 bases; bases with no gene match: 7. The chain's CDR3 is CASSPGQGYTEAFF. CDR3 sequence (DNA): TGCGCCAGCAGCCCCGGACAGGGATATACTGAAGCTTTCTTT. Together with reference TRBV5-1 and TRBJ1-1, the CDR3 gives the full variable domain: KAGVTQTPRYLIKTRGQQVTLSCSPISGHRSVSWYQQTPGQGLQFLFEYFSETQRNKGNFPGRFSGRQFSNSRSEMNVSTLELGDSALYLCASSPGQGYTEAFFGQGTRLTVV.

This clone occurred a few times. CDR3 sequence: CASSFGDRLVNTEAFF. The CDR3 region has the DNA TGTGCCAGCAGCTTCGGTGACAGATTAGTGAACACTGAAGCTTTCTTT. V gene TRBV7-9 combines with J gene TRBJ1-1; tentatively, D is TRBD1 (5 bases). Between the trimmed V and J ends, which lost 3 bases and 0 bases, there was a span of 14 bases. The CDR3 loop spans 16 amino acids. Germline V gene lookup returns CDR1 SEHNR and CDR2 FQNEAQ (reference sequence).

The chain has TRBV7-2 and TRBJ2-1, with 12 bases matching TRBD2. Germline trimming cut 8 bases from V and 9 bases from J; bases unmatched to any gene: 5. In germline, CDR1 is SGHTA, CDR2 FQGNSA. The CDR3 loop spans 13 amino acids. The CDR3 DNA reads TGTGCCAGCGCTAGCGGGGGGGCTGTTGAGCAGTTCTTC. It codes for CASASGGAVEQFF.

The CDR3: CASSQGQGNYGYTF. CDR3 bases: TGTGCCAGCAGCCAAGGACAGGGAAACTATGGCTACACCTTC. V and J are TRBV3-1 (or the pseudogene TRBV3-2) and TRBJ1-2, with 7 bases lining up with TRBD1. This CDR3 has 14 amino acids. Germline loops: CDR1 LGHDT, CDR2 YNNKEL (reference sequence). Trimming removed 1 base from V and 2 bases from J; junction bases left unmatched: 1.

The chain joins TRBV10-2 to TRBJ2-2, with 9 bases aligning to TRBD2. J gave up 4 bases and V 5 bases, and 11 bases lay outside the gene matches. Germline V CDR1 and CDR2: WSHSY, SAAADI. The CDR3 length is 17 residues. Here the CDR3 DNA reads TGCGCCAGCAGTCCTACCTATAGCGGGAGAATCACCGGGGAGCTGTTTTTT. Residues: CASSPTYSGRITGELFF.

V and J are TRBV28 and TRBJ1-1, with TRBD1 identical over 7 bases. The CDR3 runs to 16 residues. Germline V gene data show CDR1 as MDHEN and CDR2 as SYDVKM. V dropped 5 bases and J dropped 6; count of bases not matched to a gene: 15. In nucleotides, the CDR3 is TGTGCCAGCAGTCCTTTGGCCTGGACAGGCAAGGCTGAAGCTTTCTTT. It translates to CASSPLAWTGKAEAFF.

The chain joins TRBV4-2 to TRBJ1-5, with a tentative D call TRBD1 (5 bases). Deletions cut 1 base from V and 4 bases from J, with 8 bases between. This CDR3 comprises 14 residues. Germline loops: CDR1 LGHNA, CDR2 YNFKEQ. DNA for the CDR3: TGTGCCAGCAGCCAAGCAGGGAAGAATCAGCCCCAGCATTTT. Translated, it gives CASSQAGKNQPQHF.

The V gene is TRBV10-3, the J gene TRBJ2-7, with D uncertain. This CDR3 has 14 amino acids. CDR1 and CDR2 from the germline V gene are ENHRY and SYGVKD. The V gene lost 0 bases and the J gene lost 2 bases, with 8 bases spanning the gap. The CDR3 protein is CAISESGRPYEQYF. Written as DNA, the CDR3 is TGTGCCATCAGTGAGTCAGGCAGGCCCTACGAGCAGTACTTC.